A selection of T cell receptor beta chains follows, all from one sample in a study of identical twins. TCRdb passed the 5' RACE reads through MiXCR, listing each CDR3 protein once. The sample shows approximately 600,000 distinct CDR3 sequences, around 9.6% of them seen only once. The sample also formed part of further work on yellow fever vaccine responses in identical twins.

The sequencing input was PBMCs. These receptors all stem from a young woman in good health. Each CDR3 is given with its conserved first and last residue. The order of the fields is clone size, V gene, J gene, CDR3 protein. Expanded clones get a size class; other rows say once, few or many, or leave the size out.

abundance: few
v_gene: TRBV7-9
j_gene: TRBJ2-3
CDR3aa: CASSPGDREFTDTQYF

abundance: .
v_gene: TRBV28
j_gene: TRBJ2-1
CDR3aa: CASSLPPWGLAGKYNEQFF

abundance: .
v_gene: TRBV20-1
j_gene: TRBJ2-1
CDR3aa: CSARGLTDSNNEQFF

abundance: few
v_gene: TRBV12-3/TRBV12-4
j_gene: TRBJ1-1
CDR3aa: CASSLRGRSEAFF

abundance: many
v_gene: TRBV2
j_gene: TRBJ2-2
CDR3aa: CASSVGRTGELFF

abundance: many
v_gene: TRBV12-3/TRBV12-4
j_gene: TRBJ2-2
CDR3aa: CASSFGGDTGELFF

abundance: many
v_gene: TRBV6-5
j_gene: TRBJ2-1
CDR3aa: CASSYSGGLAGQFF

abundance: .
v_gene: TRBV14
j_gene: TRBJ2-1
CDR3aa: CASSQTRGRGRSSYNEQFF

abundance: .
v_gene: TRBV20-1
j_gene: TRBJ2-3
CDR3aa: CSARSSTDTQYF

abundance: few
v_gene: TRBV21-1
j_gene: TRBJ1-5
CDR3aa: CASSIQGVRNQPQHF

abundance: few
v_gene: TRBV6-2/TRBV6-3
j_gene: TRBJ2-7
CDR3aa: CASSYSGLAADYEQYF

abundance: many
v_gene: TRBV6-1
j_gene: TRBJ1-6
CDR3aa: CASSQRQDISSPLHF

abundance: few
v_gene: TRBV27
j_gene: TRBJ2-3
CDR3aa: CASSTDRGPNTQYF

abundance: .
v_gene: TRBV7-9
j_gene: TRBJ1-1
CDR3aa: CASSLEMDTEAFF

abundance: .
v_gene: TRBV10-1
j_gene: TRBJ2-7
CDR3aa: CASSEGTSGDLEQYF

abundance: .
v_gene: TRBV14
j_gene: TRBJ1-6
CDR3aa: CASSQVGDIYF

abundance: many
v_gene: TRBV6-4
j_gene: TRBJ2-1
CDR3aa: CASSGLAGSERQFF

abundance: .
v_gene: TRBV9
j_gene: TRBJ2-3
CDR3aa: CASSVDGVSDTQYF

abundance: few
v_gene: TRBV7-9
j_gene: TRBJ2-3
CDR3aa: CASSPFGRTDTQYF

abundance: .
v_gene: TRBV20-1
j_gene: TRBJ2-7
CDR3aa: CSATTPGLAVYEQYF

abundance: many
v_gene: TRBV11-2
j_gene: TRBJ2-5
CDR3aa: CASSLRRRGFQETQYF

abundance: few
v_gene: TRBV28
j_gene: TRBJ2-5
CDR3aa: CASSLDRERETQYF

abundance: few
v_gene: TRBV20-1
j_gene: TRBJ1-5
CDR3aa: CSASDWVADSNQPQHF

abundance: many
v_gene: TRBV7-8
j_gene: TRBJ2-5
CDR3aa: CASSLAPGQETQYF

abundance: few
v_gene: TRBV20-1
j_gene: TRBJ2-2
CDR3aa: CSARDWPRGTGELFF

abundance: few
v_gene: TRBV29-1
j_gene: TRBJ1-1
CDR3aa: CSVGGDPGQPNTEAFF

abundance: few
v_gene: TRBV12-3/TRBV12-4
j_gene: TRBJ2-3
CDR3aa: CASSWGGGFGNTQYF

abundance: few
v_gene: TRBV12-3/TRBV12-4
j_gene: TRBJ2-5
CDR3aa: CASSPVRLAGAQETQYF

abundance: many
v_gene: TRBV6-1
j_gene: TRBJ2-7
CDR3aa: CASSIGGYYEQYF

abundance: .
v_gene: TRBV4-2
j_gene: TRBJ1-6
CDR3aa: CASSQDSRAGSTLHF

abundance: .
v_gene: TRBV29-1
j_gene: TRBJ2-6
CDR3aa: CSVEAASSGANVLTF

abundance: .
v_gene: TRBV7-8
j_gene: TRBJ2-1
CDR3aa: CASSGTSGRGEQFF

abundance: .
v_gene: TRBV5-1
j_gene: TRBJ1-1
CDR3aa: CASSMDQLMNTEAFF

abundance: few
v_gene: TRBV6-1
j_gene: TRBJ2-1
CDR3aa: CASSVWGQGAGNEQFF

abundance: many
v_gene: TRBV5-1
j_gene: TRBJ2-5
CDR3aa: CASSSELGSQRLQETQYF

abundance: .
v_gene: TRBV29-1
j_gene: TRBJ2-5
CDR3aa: CSVEKGQETQYF

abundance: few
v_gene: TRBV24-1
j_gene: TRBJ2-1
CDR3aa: CATKEPENNEQFF

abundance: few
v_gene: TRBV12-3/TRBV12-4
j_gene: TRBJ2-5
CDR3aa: CASRLAGDTYQETQYF

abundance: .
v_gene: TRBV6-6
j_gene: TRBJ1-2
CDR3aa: CASRSGGRGYTF

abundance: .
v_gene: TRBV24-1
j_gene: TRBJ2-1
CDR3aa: CATSDLDPSSYNEQFF

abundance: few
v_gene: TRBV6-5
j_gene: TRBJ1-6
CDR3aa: CASSSGAGSLHF

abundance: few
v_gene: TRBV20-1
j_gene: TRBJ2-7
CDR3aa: CSAEARGEQYF

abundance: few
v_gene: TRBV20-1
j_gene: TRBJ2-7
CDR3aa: CSVRALSGPYEQYF

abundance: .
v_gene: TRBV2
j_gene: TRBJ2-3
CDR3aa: CASSEVTISTDTQYF